The rows below give T cell receptor beta chains drawn from one sample of a study of T-cell memory formation after mild COVID-19. MiXCR, run by TCRdb on the 5' RACE reads, gives a single entry per CDR3 protein. The table has roughly 560,000 distinct CDR3 sequences, roughly 21% seen once. The specimen was PBMCs or a T cell subset sorted from them (not recorded which). The receptors here all came from an adult woman who had mild COVID-19 (a few samples of this study predate the infection). Cell type and time point are not known. Each CDR3 is given without its conserved first and last residue. D genes are given only for firm matches.

d_call v_call cdr3_aa
- TRBV6-1 ASSEDWSTQY
TRBD2 TRBV4-3 ASSQGASGGLRDTQY
- TRBV2 ASSALQTNYGYT
- TRBV5-1 ASSLDTGDSPLH
- TRBV5-8 ASSLGAVIGVSLDTQY
- TRBV5-1 ASSFGLGSPYEQY
TRBD2 TRBV6-2/TRBV6-3 ASRPSGSSHNEQF
- TRBV12-5 ASGPKGEHHSAYEQY
- TRBV30 AWQLAYEQY
TRBD2 TRBV3-1 ASVSGSTDTQY
TRBD1 TRBV6-5 ASTPLGTGENSPLH
- TRBV5-1 ASSYRESYEQY
- TRBV7-7 ASSQRTESGQF
- TRBV5-1 ASSLGTSANTGELF
TRBD2 TRBV7-9 ASSLAGGPGTQY
TRBD2 TRBV30 AWSVGGSSYEQY
- TRBV5-1 ASSNGPYGYT
- TRBV28 ASSSPGASASYEQY
TRBD1 TRBV24-1 ATSEGGTGVTDTQY
TRBD1 TRBV18 ASSPLRQGNVLAKNIQY
- TRBV20-1 SAGGVTGPPYGYT
- TRBV6-1 ASSEASGGHGYT
- TRBV7-8 ASSLVGADYNEQF
- TRBV20-1 SAAPALGAKNIQY
- TRBV3-1 ASSPGQKQETQY
- TRBV4-3 ASSGGTSLTDTQY
- TRBV5-6 ASSSSREGGHGYT
- TRBV20-1 SASIFRNTEAF
- TRBV20-1 SARDSGISEAF
- TRBV7-2 ASSPTGELF
TRBD1 TRBV11-2 ASSMGQGTEQY
TRBD1 TRBV2 ASGQGREGTHEQF
- TRBV30 AWDTGSPNYGYT
TRBD1 TRBV11-2 ASTIDRARETQY
TRBD1 TRBV30 AWSHGTVLAKNIQY
TRBD2 TRBV12-3/TRBV12-4 ASERGGSTDTQY
TRBD2 TRBV5-1 ASSLRTSGGAGETQY
- TRBV7-3 ASSAYRGLYNEQF
- TRBV30 AWSVKGRQPQH
TRBD2 TRBV14 ASSQGLLAAQETQY
- TRBV7-3 ASSSRLRDHNEQF
TRBD1 TRBV29-1 SVVGTASSYGYT
TRBD1 TRBV5-6 ASSPTGTGGIGELF
- TRBV3-1 ASLGYNEQF
- TRBV29-1 SVEQGNTEAF
- TRBV21-1 ASSTRLAGRHNEQF
TRBD2 TRBV11-2 ASSLDRGRAGDTQY
TRBD1 TRBV19 ASGDRVNQPQH
TRBD2 TRBV5-6 ASSAWTSLQETQY
- TRBV24-1 ATRSTPKTGRAHGRNTGELF
TRBD1 TRBV5-1 ASSWGTGNTEAF
- TRBV12-3/TRBV12-4 ASSFRFGPPYEQY
- TRBV7-9 ASSPPPYEQY
- TRBV20-1 SARGDNSNPYEQY